This T cell receptor (beta chain) originates from a study of T cells expressing NK-cell markers. Reanalyzing the 5' RACE reads, TCRdb keeps one entry per CDR3 protein, without DNA. The repertoire table contains hundreds of thousands of distinct CDR3 sequences. CDR1 and CDR2 (germline): MDHEN, SYDVKM. This CDR3 is 13 amino acids long. Sample: blood T cells: a sorted CD56 or NKG2C T cell subset, CD4+ or CD8+ T cells, or bulk PBMC T cells (not recorded which). This TCR was sampled from a man aged 18-69 years in good health. The V and J genes are TRBV28 and TRBJ2-3. The CDR3 sequence is CASTGSGADTQYF.